This T cell receptor beta chain derives from a study of T cell clones after liver transplantation. Study-wide background: Samples came from ITN030ST, which attempted immunosuppression withdrawal within 2 years of liver transplantation. TCRbeta sequencing after a pre-transplant mixed lymphocyte reaction identified graft-donor-reactive clones, later tracked in post-transplant blood. Samples came pre-transplant, pre-randomization before withdrawal, and post-randomization after withdrawal ended.

The CDR3 is 18 amino acids. V shed 1 base, J shed 3 bases, and the junction held 15 bases outside the gene matches. Per germline, CDR1 SGHDT and CDR2 YYEEEE. Clones were read by immunoSEQ multiplex PCR, and TCRdb kept only the in-frame ones, dropping some. The table has some 70,000 clones, roughly 90% seen once; the top ten hold under 3.5%. Sequencing used CD4+ T cells from blood, obtained before liver transplant. J is TRBJ1-1 and V is TRBV5-6; 7 nucleotides align to TRBD1. The sequence was obtained from a human donor who received a liver transplant. CDR3 in amino acids: CASSLISRFGTGDTEAFF. The CDR3 bases are TGTGCCAGCAGCTTGATATCCAGGTTTGGTACAGGGGACACTGAAGCTTTCTTT. The full variable domain, its missing parts supplied by reference TRBV5-6 and TRBJ1-1, is DAGVTQSPTHLIKTRGQQVTLRCSPKSGHDTVSWYQQALGQGPQFIFQYYEEEERQRGNFPDRFSGHQFPNYSSELNVNALLLGDSALYLCASSLISRFGTGDTEAFFGQGTRLTVV.